This TCR beta chain was sequenced for a study of vaccination and CD4 T cells after COVID-19. General study points: There was no significant change from about 22 to 38 median reactive clonotypes.

The junction had 14 bases not matched to a gene; V was cut back by 6 bases and J by 4 bases. This CDR3 comprises 18 residues. CDR1 and CDR2 from the germline V gene are LNHDA and SQIVND (reference sequence). Treatment described: roughly 11-day PBMC culture with coronavirus spike peptide pools or control peptides (ViraFEST assay). From the unexposed donor, CD4+ T cells were collected ahead of the COVID-19 pandemic (2011-2018). With fresh IL-2 medium, half the medium was replaced on days 3 and 7. In regard to this clonotype: Its antigen is unidentified.

The Oncomine TCR Beta short-read assay sequenced DNA from cultured CD4+ T cells. The source of extracted genomic DNA was cultured CD4+ T cells. Via MiXCR, TCRdb re-called the PCR reads, giving one row per CDR3 protein. The sample yields 9,500 to 13,000 distinct CDR3 sequences, approximately 31% seen once. This clonotype was obtained from a human donor in good health. This sequence joins TRBV19 and TRBJ2-5, with 13 bases lining up with TRBD2. The sample taken for sequencing was CD4+ T cells from blood, cultured in vitro. DNA of the CDR3: TGTGCCAGTAGCCATGAAGGACTAGCGGGAGTTTGGGGAGAGACCCAGTACTTC. The encoded protein is CASSHEGLAGVWGETQYF.